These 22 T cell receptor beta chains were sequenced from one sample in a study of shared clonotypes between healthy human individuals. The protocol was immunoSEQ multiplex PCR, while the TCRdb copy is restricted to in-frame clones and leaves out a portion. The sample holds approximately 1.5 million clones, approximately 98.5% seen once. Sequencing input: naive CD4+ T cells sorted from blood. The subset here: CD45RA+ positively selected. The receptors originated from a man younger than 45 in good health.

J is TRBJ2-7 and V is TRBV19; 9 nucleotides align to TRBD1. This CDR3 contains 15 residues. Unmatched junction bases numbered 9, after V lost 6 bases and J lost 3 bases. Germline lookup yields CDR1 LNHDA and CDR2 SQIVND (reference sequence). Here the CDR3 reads CASSQSGTGFYEQYF. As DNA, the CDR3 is TGTGCCAGTAGCCAATCCGGGACAGGGTTCTACGAGCAGTACTTC.

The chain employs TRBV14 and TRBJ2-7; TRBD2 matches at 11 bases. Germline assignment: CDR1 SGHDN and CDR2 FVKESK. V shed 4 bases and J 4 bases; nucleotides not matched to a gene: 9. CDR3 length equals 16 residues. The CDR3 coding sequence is TGTGCCAGCAGCCGCGATTTAGCGGGAGGGGGATACGAGCAGTACTTC. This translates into CASSRDLAGGGYEQYF.

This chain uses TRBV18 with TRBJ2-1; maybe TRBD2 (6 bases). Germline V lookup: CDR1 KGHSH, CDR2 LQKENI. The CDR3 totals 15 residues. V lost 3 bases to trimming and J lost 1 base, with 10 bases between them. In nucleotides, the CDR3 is TGTGCCAGCTCACCCTCTAGCGCTTCCTACAATGAGCAGTTCTTC. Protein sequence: CASSPSSASYNEQFF.

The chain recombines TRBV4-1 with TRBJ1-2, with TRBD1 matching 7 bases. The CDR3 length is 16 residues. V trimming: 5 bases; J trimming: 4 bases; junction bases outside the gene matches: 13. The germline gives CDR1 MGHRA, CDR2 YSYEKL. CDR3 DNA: TGCGCCAGCAGCAACCCTCAGGGGGAGCAACCCTATGGCTACACCTTC. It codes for CASSNPQGEQPYGYTF.

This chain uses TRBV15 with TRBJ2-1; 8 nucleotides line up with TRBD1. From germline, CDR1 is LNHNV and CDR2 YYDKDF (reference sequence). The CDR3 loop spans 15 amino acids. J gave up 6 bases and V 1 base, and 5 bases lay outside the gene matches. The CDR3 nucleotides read TGTGCCACCAGCAGAGCCGGACAGGGAACCAATGAGCAGTTCTTC. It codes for CATSRAGQGTNEQFF.

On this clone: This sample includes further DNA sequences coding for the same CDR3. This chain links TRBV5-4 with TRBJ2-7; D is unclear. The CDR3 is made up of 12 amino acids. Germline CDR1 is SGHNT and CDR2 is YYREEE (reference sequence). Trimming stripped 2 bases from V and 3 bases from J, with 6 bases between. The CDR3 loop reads CASSLGRYEQYF. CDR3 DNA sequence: TGTGCCAGCAGCTTAGGCCGCTACGAGCAGTACTTC.

The CDR3 region is CASLTSGTYEQYF. In nucleotides, the CDR3 is TGTGCCAGCCTTACTAGCGGGACCTACGAGCAGTACTTC. The gene calls are TRBV28 and TRBJ2-7; 10 bases map to TRBD2. CDR1 and CDR2 from the germline V gene are MDHEN and SYDVKM. Unmatched junction bases numbered 3, after V lost 8 bases and J lost 2 bases. The CDR3 covers 13 residues.

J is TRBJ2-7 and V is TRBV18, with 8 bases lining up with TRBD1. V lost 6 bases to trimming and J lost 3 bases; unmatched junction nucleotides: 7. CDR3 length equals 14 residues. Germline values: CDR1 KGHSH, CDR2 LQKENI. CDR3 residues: CASSITGGDYEQYF. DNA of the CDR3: TGTGCCAGCTCCATTACAGGGGGTGACTACGAGCAGTACTTC.

CDR3: CASNSRLHEQYF. Written as DNA, the CDR3 is TGTGCCAGCAACTCCAGGTTACACGAGCAGTACTTC. The genes are TRBV28 and TRBJ2-7; the D is unclear. The CDR3 is made up of 12 amino acids. Germline assignment: CDR1 MDHEN and CDR2 SYDVKM. The germline V and J ends were trimmed by 7 bases and 5 bases, with 12 bases remaining between them.

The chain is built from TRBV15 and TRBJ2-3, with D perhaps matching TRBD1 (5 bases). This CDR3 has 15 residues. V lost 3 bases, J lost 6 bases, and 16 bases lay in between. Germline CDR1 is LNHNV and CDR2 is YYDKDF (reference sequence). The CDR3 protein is CATSRDTGTVDTQYF. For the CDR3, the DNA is TGTGCCACCAGCAGGGACACCGGAACGGTGGATACGCAGTATTTT.

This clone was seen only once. The DNA of the CDR3 is TGTGCCAGCAGTGATTCGACTCTGTACGAGCAGTACTTC. Translating it yields CASSDSTLYEQYF. The gene calls are TRBV2 and TRBJ2-7; D ambiguous. The CDR3 sequence is 13 residues long. Germline V CDR1 and CDR2: SNHLY, FYNNEI. Trimming pared 3 bases from V and 4 bases from J, leaving 10 bases between.

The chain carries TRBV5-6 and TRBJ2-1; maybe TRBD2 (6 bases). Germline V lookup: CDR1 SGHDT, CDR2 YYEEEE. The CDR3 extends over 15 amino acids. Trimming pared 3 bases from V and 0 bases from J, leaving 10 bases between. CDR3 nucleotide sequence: TGTGCCAGCAGCTCGGGGGACTTCTCCTACAATGAGCAGTTCTTC. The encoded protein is CASSSGDFSYNEQFF.

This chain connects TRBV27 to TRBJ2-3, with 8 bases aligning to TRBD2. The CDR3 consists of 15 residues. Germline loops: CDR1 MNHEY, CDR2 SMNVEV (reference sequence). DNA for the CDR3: TGTGACCCGGTGAAACTAGGACTAGCCCCAGATACGCAGTATTTT. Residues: CDPVKLGLAPDTQYF.

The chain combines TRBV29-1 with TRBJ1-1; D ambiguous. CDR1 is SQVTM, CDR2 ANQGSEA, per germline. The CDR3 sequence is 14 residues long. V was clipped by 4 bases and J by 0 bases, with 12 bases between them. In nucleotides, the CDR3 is TGCAGCGTTGGGAAGGGCAGCATGAACACTGAAGCTTTCTTT. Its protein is CSVGKGSMNTEAFF.

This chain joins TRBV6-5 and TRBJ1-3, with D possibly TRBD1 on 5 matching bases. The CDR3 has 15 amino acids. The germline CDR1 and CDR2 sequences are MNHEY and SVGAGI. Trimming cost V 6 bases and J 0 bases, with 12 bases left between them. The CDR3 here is CASRGWGSSGNTIYF. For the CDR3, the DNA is TGTGCCAGCAGGGGGTGGGGCAGCTCTGGAAACACCATATATTTT.

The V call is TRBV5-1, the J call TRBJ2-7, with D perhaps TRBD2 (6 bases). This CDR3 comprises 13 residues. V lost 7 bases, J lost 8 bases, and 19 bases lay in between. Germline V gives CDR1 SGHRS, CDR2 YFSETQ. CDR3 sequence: CASGRDFKDQQYF. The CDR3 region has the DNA TGCGCCAGCGGACGGGACTTCAAGGACCAGCAGTACTTC.

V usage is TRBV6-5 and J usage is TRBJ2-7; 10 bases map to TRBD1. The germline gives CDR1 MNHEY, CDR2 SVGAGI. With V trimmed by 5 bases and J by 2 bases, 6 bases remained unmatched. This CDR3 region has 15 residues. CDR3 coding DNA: TGTGCCAGCAGTCGGGACAGGGGTTCCCCCTACGAGCAGTACTTC. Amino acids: CASSRDRGSPYEQYF.

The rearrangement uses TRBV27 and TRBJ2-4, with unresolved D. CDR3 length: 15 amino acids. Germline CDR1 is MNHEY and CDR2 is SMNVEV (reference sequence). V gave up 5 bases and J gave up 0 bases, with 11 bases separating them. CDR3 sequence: CASSAHRVAKNIQYF. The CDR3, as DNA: TGTGCCAGCAGTGCCCACAGAGTAGCCAAAAACATTCAGTACTTC.

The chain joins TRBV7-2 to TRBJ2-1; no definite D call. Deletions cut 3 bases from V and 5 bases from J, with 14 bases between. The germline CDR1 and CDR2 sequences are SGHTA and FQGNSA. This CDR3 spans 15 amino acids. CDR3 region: CASSFDPTRNNEQFF. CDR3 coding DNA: TGTGCCAGCAGCTTCGACCCGACCAGAAACAATGAGCAGTTCTTC.

The CDR3 is CASSLAHSYNEKLFF. Written as DNA, the CDR3 is TGTGCCAGCAGCTTAGCGCACAGCTACAATGAAAAACTGTTTTTT. The rearrangement joins TRBV7-6 to TRBJ1-4; D gene unclear. The CDR3 loop spans 15 amino acids. Germline-derived CDR1 and CDR2 are SGHVS and FNYEAQ. Trimming pared 0 bases from V and 5 bases from J, leaving 10 bases between.

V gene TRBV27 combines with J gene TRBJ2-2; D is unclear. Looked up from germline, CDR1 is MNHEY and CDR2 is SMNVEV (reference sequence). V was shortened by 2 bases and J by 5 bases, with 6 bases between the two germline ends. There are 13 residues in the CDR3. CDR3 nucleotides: TGTGCCAGCAGTTTAACGGTTACCGGGGAGCTGTTTTTT. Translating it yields CASSLTVTGELFF.

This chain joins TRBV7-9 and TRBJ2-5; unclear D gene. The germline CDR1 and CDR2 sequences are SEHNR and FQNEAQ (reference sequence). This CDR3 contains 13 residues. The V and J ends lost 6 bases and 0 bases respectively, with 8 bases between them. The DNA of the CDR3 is TGTGCCAGCAGGCCAACAGACCAAGAGACCCAGTACTTC. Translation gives CASRPTDQETQYF.